This entry lists 16 T cell receptor beta chains sequenced from one sample in a study of blood T cell repertoires in COVID-19. Produced via immunoSEQ multiplex PCR; TCRdb's table is partial and in-frame only. The sample consists of fewer than 300,000 clones, roughly 80% of them appearing once. The source material was PBMCs or T cells enriched from blood (not recorded which). Receptors originate from a middle-aged man who had been exposed to COVID-19.

This chain uses TRBV7-9 with TRBJ2-5; 8 positions agree with TRBD1. V was clipped by 5 bases and J by 4 bases; unmatched bases: 6. The length of the CDR3 is 14 residues. Germline values: CDR1 SEHNR, CDR2 FQNEAQ (reference sequence). Written as DNA, the CDR3 is TGTGCCAGCAGCCAAGACAGGGGTTCAGAGACCCAGTACTTC. As protein: CASSQDRGSETQYF.

This sequence joins TRBV7-9 and TRBJ1-5; 8 bases align to TRBD1. Germline assignment: CDR1 SEHNR and CDR2 FQNEAQ (reference sequence). V gave up 1 base and J gave up 7 bases; unmatched junction bases: 6. This CDR3 is built from 15 residues. In DNA, the CDR3 is TGTGCCAGCAGCTTAGACGGGACAGGTATCCAGCCCCAGCATTTT. Translating gives CASSLDGTGIQPQHF.

The V gene is TRBV30, the J gene TRBJ1-5; D possibly corresponds to TRBD1 (5 bases). Per germline, CDR1 GTSNPN and CDR2 SVGIG (reference sequence). CDR3 size: 12 residues. V gave up 1 base and J gave up 5 bases, with 6 bases separating them. CDR3 region: CAWSGGDQPQHF. In DNA, the CDR3 is TGTGCCTGGAGTGGGGGGGATCAGCCCCAGCATTTT. The full variable domain, completed using reference TRBV30 and TRBJ1-5, is SQTIHQWPATLVQPVGSPLSLECTVEGTSNPNLYWYRQAAGRGLQLLFYSVGIGQISSEVPQNLSASRPQDRQFILSSKKLLLSDSGFYLCAWSGGDQPQHFGDGTRLSIL.

In its sample, this clone was seen a few times. The chain employs TRBV3-1 (or the pseudogene TRBV3-2) and TRBJ1-6; 7 bases line up with TRBD1. This CDR3 has 13 residues. With 5 bases clipped from V and 8 bases from J, the junction kept 3 bases outside the gene matches. CDR1 is LGHDT and CDR2 is YNNKEL in the germline V gene (reference sequence). The CDR3 is CASSDRVDSPLHF. The CDR3 DNA reads as TGTGCCAGCAGCGACAGGGTCGATTCACCCCTCCACTTT.

The chain carries TRBV19 and TRBJ1-3, with D hard to call. This CDR3 is built from 14 residues. Germline loops: CDR1 LNHDA, CDR2 SQIVND (reference sequence). Trimming pared 9 bases from V and 4 bases from J, leaving 16 bases between. CDR3 nucleotides: TGTGCCAGCTTCTCAGCGGGGTCCGGAAACACCATATATTTT. Its protein is CASFSAGSGNTIYF. The complete variable domain, with remaining parts taken from reference TRBV19 and TRBJ1-3, reads DGGITQSPKYLFRKEGQNVTLSCEQNLNHDAMYWYRQDPGQGLRLIYYSQIVNDFQKGDIAEGYSVSREKKESFPLTVTSAQKNPTAFYLCASFSAGSGNTIYFGEGSWLTVV.

The chain has TRBV30 and TRBJ2-3, with TRBD1 as a possible D gene (5 bases). There are 13 residues in the CDR3. Trimming stripped 2 bases from V and 1 base from J, with 7 bases between. Looked up from germline, CDR1 is GTSNPN and CDR2 is SVGIG (reference sequence). CDR3 bases: TGTGCCTGGAGTAGGGGTGGCACAGATACGCAGTATTTT. Translated, it gives CAWSRGGTDTQYF.

The rearrangement uses TRBV12-3 or TRBV12-4 and TRBJ1-6; no clear D. V lost 6 bases and J lost 7, with 10 bases in between. This CDR3 has 13 residues. This chain's CDR3 is CASSPQANSPLHF. The CDR3 region has the DNA TGTGCCAGCAGCCCCCAGGCCAATTCACCCCTCCACTTT.

The V call is TRBV27, the J call TRBJ1-2, with D perhaps matching TRBD1 (5 bases). This CDR3 comprises 14 residues. V was trimmed by 5 bases and J by 7 bases, leaving 17 bases between them. Per germline, CDR1 MNHEY and CDR2 SMNVEV (reference sequence). The CDR3 DNA reads as TGTGCCAGCAGTACTCTAGGGGCCGAAGGTGGCTACACCTTC. It codes for CASSTLGAEGGYTF.

The chain combines TRBV11-2 with TRBJ1-5, with D unresolved. This CDR3 has 13 amino acids. Per germline, CDR1 SGHAT and CDR2 FQNNGV. Trimming left V 5 bases short and J 5 bases short, with 10 bases between. The CDR3 is CASSTQPHQPQHF. CDR3 nucleotides: TGTGCCAGCAGCACACAGCCTCATCAGCCCCAGCATTTT.

This sequence joins TRBV19 and TRBJ2-3; tentatively, D is TRBD2 (5 bases). Per the germline V gene, CDR1 is LNHDA and CDR2 is SQIVND (reference sequence). V lost 3 bases, J lost 6 bases, and 7 bases lay in between. CDR3 length: 12 amino acids. For the CDR3, the DNA is TGTGCCAGTAGTATTTGGGAGGATACGCAGTATTTT. Amino acids: CASSIWEDTQYF.

This clone was counted once. V gene TRBV12-3 or TRBV12-4 combines with J gene TRBJ1-5; D is unclear. The V and J ends lost 7 bases and 7 bases respectively, with 11 bases between them. The length of the CDR3 is 12 residues. CDR3 region: CASMQGGQPQHF. As DNA, the CDR3 is TGTGCCAGCATGCAAGGAGGACAGCCCCAGCATTTT.

The V call is TRBV11-3, the J call TRBJ1-3; 8 positions agree with TRBD1. The V gene's germline CDR1 is SGHNT and CDR2 YENEEA. With 5 bases clipped from V and 0 bases from J, the junction kept 6 bases outside the gene matches. The CDR3 has 16 amino acids. CDR3 amino acids: CASSARTGGSGNTIYF. The DNA for the CDR3 is TGTGCCAGCAGCGCGCGTACAGGGGGCTCTGGAAACACCATATATTTT.

The chain uses TRBV28 and TRBJ2-7; D unclear. Germline CDR1 MDHEN, CDR2 SYDVKM. This CDR3 comprises 11 residues. The V gene lost 11 bases and the J gene lost 7 bases, with 15 bases spanning the gap. The CDR3 reads CAAREFEEQYF. The CDR3 DNA follows: TGTGCCGCCCGTGAGTTCGAGGAGCAGTACTTC.

The V gene is TRBV30, the J gene TRBJ2-3, with 7 positions matching TRBD2. The CDR3 runs 16 residues. V was pared by 4 bases and J by 8 bases, with 18 bases of the junction left unmatched. Looked up from germline, CDR1 is GTSNPN and CDR2 is SVGIG (reference sequence). CDR3 bases: TGTGCCTGGATTCCTACCGGGGCGGGAGAGGGTGGTACGCAGTATTTT. Translated, it gives CAWIPTGAGEGGTQYF.

By proportion, this clone is large (0.1 to 1%). The chain uses TRBV4-1 and TRBJ2-1; D unclear. Germline V lookup: CDR1 MGHRA, CDR2 YSYEKL. The CDR3 sequence is 14 residues long. Trimming cost V 1 base and J 12 bases, with 16 bases left between them. The CDR3 sequence is CASSQGATWIGQFF. The CDR3 DNA reads as TGCGCCAGCAGCCAAGGAGCGACTTGGATCGGGCAGTTCTTC.

V is TRBV6-5 and J is TRBJ2-5, with 9 positions matching TRBD2. There are 14 residues in the CDR3. J gave up 9 bases and V 5 bases, and 10 bases lay outside the gene matches. Germline V lookup: CDR1 MNHEY, CDR2 SVGAGI. CDR3 in DNA: TGTGCCAGCAGTCCGGCGGGAGGGCAGAGATCCCAGTACTTC. As protein: CASSPAGGQRSQYF.